A single sample is the source of the 12 T cell receptor beta chains below, sequenced in a study of OX40 agonist ivuxolimab in advanced cancers. Repertoires were generated with immunoSEQ multiplex PCR, while TCRdb's copy carries only in-frame clones and drops some. This table has 60,000 to 70,000 clones, about 88% appearing once. Specimen: CD4+ or CD8+ T cells sorted from blood, collected in a trial of the OX40 agonist ivuxolimab. The receptor set was obtained from an adult with an advanced solid tumor such as melanoma, head and neck, liver or kidney cancer.

The chain links TRBV15 to TRBJ2-3; TRBD2 matches at 7 bases. Germline loops: CDR1 LNHNV, CDR2 YYDKDF (reference sequence). The CDR3 has 14 amino acids. The V and J ends lost 3 bases and 4 bases, in that order; junction bases with no gene match: 4. CDR3 DNA sequence: TGTGCCACCAGCAGGGGGGGGAGCCCAGATACGCAGTATTTT. Protein: CATSRGGSPDTQYF.

This chain links TRBV10-1 with TRBJ2-7; the D gene is possibly TRBD2 (5 bases). This CDR3 is built from 13 residues. The germline V gene has CDR1 WNHNN and CDR2 SYGVQD (reference sequence). Trimming removed 4 bases at V and 6 bases at J, with 13 bases between. CDR3: CASSVGRGLEQYF. As DNA, the CDR3 is TGCGCCAGCAGTGTGGGCAGAGGGCTCGAGCAGTACTTC.

A few counts support this clone. The V gene is TRBV25-1, the J gene TRBJ2-7; D might be TRBD2 (5 bases). The germline gives CDR1 MGHDK, CDR2 SYGVNS. V lost 5 bases to trimming and J lost 2 bases, with 13 bases between them. The CDR3 is 14 residues long. The CDR3 here is CASSNGGYTYEQYF. Here the CDR3 DNA reads TGTGCCAGCAGTAATGGCGGGTACACCTACGAGCAGTACTTC.

The gene calls are TRBV29-1 and TRBJ1-4; 8 bases map to TRBD1. Trimming cost V 3 bases and J 4 bases; bases outside gene matches: 7. CDR1 is SQVTM and CDR2 is ANQGSEA in the germline V gene. This CDR3 contains 15 residues. The CDR3 nucleotides read TGCAGCGTTGATTTTGAAGGGACAGGTAATGAAAAACTGTTTTTT. It translates to CSVDFEGTGNEKLFF.

The chain carries TRBV12-5 and TRBJ1-5, with D perhaps TRBD1 (5 bases). The germline V and J ends were trimmed by 6 bases and 0 bases, with 18 bases remaining between them. The CDR3 extends over 17 amino acids. Germline CDR1 is LGHNT and CDR2 is FRNRAP. The CDR3 DNA sequence: TGTGCTAGTGGCCGCCCTGACGGGACCTATAGCAATCAGCCCCAGCATTTT. This encodes CASGRPDGTYSNQPQHF.

The chain uses TRBV7-9 and TRBJ2-1; 9 bases map to TRBD2. CDR1 SEHNR and CDR2 FQNEAQ come from the germline V gene (reference sequence). Trimming took 5 bases from V and 3 from J; bases not matched to a gene: 14. CDR3 length equals 18 residues. The CDR3 region has the DNA TGTGCCAGCAGCCCCCCGCTACGGCTAGCGGGATTCTACAATGAGCAGTTCTTC. As protein: CASSPPLRLAGFYNEQFF. The full variable domain, its missing parts supplied by reference TRBV7-9 and TRBJ2-1, is DTGVSQNPRHKITKRGQNVTFRCDPISEHNRLYWYRQTLGQGPEFLTYFQNEAQLEKSRLLSDRFSAERPKGSFSTLEIQRTEQGDSAMYLCASSPPLRLAGFYNEQFFGPGTRLTVL.

The rearrangement uses TRBV11-2 and TRBJ1-6; no firm D call. The CDR3 sequence is 13 residues long. V gave up 3 bases and J gave up 6 bases, with 6 bases separating them. Germline V gene lookup returns CDR1 SGHAT and CDR2 FQNNGV. The CDR3 nucleotides are TGTGCCAGCAGCTTTGCCCTTAATTCACCCCTCCACTTT. It codes for CASSFALNSPLHF.

This clone has a single count. The chain recombines TRBV6-5 with TRBJ2-7; possible D gene TRBD2, 7 bases. Germline V gives CDR1 MNHEY, CDR2 SVGAGI. Trimming removed 5 bases at V and 9 bases at J, with 20 bases between. This CDR3 is 14 amino acids long. The CDR3 region has the DNA TGTGCCAGCAGTCCCTGGCAGGGGAGGGATGGGCAGTACTTC. Residues: CASSPWQGRDGQYF.

The rearrangement joins TRBV12-5 to TRBJ2-6; D is ambiguous. The ends were cut back, 7 bases at V and 0 bases at J, with 4 bases in the middle. CDR3 length: 13 residues. Germline loops: CDR1 LGHNT, CDR2 FRNRAP. The CDR3 loop reads CASAGSGANVLTF. Here the CDR3 DNA reads TGTGCTAGTGCCGGCTCTGGGGCCAACGTCCTGACTTTC. Supplemented by reference TRBV12-5 and TRBJ2-6, the full variable domain reads DARVTQTPRHKVTEMGQEVTMRCQPILGHNTVFWYRQTMMQGLELLAYFRNRAPLDDSGMPKDRFSAEMPDATLATLKIQPSEPRDSAVYFCASAGSGANVLTFGAGSRLTVL.

The chain links TRBV20-1 to TRBJ2-7, with D perhaps TRBD2 (5 bases). This CDR3 contains 11 residues. Deletions cut 3 bases from V and 3 bases from J, with 6 bases between. CDR1 and CDR2 from the germline V gene are DFQATT and SNEGSKA (reference sequence). The DNA for the CDR3 is TGCAGTGCTAGGAGGGACTACGAGCAGTACTTC. Translation gives CSARRDYEQYF.

V gene TRBV6-1 combines with J gene TRBJ1-5; no clear D. The CDR3 loop spans 14 amino acids. CDR1 is MNHNS and CDR2 is SASEGT in the germline V gene. With 5 bases removed from V and 0 bases from J, the gap between germline ends came to 8 bases. The CDR3 spells CASSQTDSNQPQHF. The DNA for the CDR3 is TGTGCCAGCAGTCAGACGGATAGCAATCAGCCCCAGCATTTT.

The V gene is TRBV18, the J gene TRBJ1-2, with D possibly being TRBD1 (5 bases). From germline, CDR1 is KGHSH and CDR2 LQKENI. V was cut by 8 bases and J by 8 bases, with 15 bases left in between. This CDR3 has 12 amino acids. The chain's CDR3 is CASNGGPEGYTF. The CDR3 DNA is TGTGCCAGCAATGGGGGTCCGGAGGGCTACACCTTC. Looking up the rest from reference TRBV18 and TRBJ1-2 gives the full variable domain: NAGVMQNPRHLVRRRGQEARLRCSPMKGHSHVYWYRQLPEEGLKFMVYLQKENIIDESGMPKERFSAEFPKEGPSILRIQQVVRGDSAAYFCASNGGPEGYTFGSGTRLTVV.